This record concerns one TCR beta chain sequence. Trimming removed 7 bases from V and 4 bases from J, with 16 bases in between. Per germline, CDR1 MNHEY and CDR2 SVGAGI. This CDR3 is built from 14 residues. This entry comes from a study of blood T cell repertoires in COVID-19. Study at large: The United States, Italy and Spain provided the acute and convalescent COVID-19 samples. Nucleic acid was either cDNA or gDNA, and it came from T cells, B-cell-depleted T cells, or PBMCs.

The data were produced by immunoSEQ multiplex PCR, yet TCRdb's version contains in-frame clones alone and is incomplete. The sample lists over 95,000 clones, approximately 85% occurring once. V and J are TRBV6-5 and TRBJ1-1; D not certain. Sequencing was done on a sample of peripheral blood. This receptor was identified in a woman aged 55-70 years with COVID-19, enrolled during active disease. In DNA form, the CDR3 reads TGTGCCAGCATTCCCCCCGGGGTGTCCACTGAAGCTTTCTTT. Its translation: CASIPPGVSTEAFF.